The entry below describes one T cell receptor (beta chain). Its target is unknown. The data are from a study of T cell responses to AZD1222 COVID-19 vaccine. Findings of the study overall: Repertoire samples came only from after the peak T cell response.

Produced via immunoSEQ multiplex PCR; TCRdb's table is partial and in-frame only. The sample includes 60,000 to 75,000 clones, about 87% seen only once; the top ten take just under 5%. CDR1 is MNHEY and CDR2 is SVGAGI in the germline V gene. This CDR3 contains 14 residues. V was shortened by 6 bases and J by 0 bases, with 9 bases between the two germline ends. This receptor was taken from an adult in good health. J is TRBJ1-5 and V is TRBV6-5; D is unclear. The material was peripheral blood, obtained on day 0 of AZD1222 vaccination. The CDR3 sequence: CASRFSYSNQPQHF. The CDR3 DNA follows: TGTGCCAGCAGGTTTTCCTATAGCAATCAGCCCCAGCATTTT.